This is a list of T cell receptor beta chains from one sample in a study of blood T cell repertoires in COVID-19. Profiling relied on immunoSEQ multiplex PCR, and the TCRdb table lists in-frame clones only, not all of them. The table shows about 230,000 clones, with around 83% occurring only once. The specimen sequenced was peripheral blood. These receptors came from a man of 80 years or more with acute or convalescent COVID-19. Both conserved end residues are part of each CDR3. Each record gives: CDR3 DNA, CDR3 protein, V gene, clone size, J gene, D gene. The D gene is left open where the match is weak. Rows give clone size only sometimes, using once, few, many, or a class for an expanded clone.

CDR3 DNA: TGTGCCAGCAGCTTAGTTAGGTCGGGACTAGCTATCTACGAGCAGTACTTC
CDR3 protein: CASSLVRSGLAIYEQYF
V gene: TRBV11-2
clone size: -
J gene: TRBJ2-7
D gene: TRBD2

CDR3 DNA: TGTGCCAGCAGGGTTTCTGGGGCCAACGTCCTGACTTTC
CDR3 protein: CASRVSGANVLTF
V gene: TRBV19
clone size: -
J gene: TRBJ2-6
D gene: -

CDR3 DNA: TGTGCCAGTAGTACTCCTGGGAGGCTGGAGACCCAGTACTTC
CDR3 protein: CASSTPGRLETQYF
V gene: TRBV19
clone size: -
J gene: TRBJ2-5
D gene: -

CDR3 DNA: TGTGCCAGCAGTCTAAACCCTACGGGGATCGGGGAGCTGTTTTTT
CDR3 protein: CASSLNPTGIGELFF
V gene: TRBV6-5
clone size: many
J gene: TRBJ2-2
D gene: -

CDR3 DNA: TGCAGCGTTGCCCGTAGCGGGAGGACAAATGAGCAGTTCTTC
CDR3 protein: CSVARSGRTNEQFF
V gene: TRBV29-1
clone size: -
J gene: TRBJ2-1
D gene: TRBD2

CDR3 DNA: TGCGCCAGCAGCTCGACAGGGGGTTCGGGTGGGGCCAACGTCCTGACTTTC
CDR3 protein: CASSSTGGSGGANVLTF
V gene: TRBV5-1
clone size: -
J gene: TRBJ2-6
D gene: TRBD1

CDR3 DNA: TGCGCCAGCAGCCAAGGTCAGGGGGCCTCTGGAAACACCATATATTTT
CDR3 protein: CASSQGQGASGNTIYF
V gene: TRBV4-1
clone size: once
J gene: TRBJ1-3
D gene: TRBD1

CDR3 DNA: TGTGCCACCAGCAGAGATTTCGGGGGGTCGGGGGATACGCAGTATTTT
CDR3 protein: CATSRDFGGSGDTQYF
V gene: TRBV15
clone size: -
J gene: TRBJ2-3
D gene: TRBD2

CDR3 DNA: TGTGCCAGCTCAGAACCGGGACTAGCGGGATTATCCTACAATGAGCAGTTCTTC
CDR3 protein: CASSEPGLAGLSYNEQFF
V gene: TRBV25-1
clone size: -
J gene: TRBJ2-1
D gene: TRBD2

CDR3 DNA: TGTGCCAGCAGCCTCAGGGGCTACGAGCAGTACTTC
CDR3 protein: CASSLRGYEQYF
V gene: TRBV11-2
clone size: once
J gene: TRBJ2-7
D gene: -

CDR3 DNA: TGCGCCAGCAGCTTGCTAAACCGCCGGGGGGATTCACCCCTCCACTTT
CDR3 protein: CASSLLNRRGDSPLHF
V gene: TRBV5-1
clone size: -
J gene: TRBJ1-6
D gene: -

CDR3 DNA: TGTGCCAGCAGCCTACAGGGGAACACCGGGGAGCTGTTTTTT
CDR3 protein: CASSLQGNTGELFF
V gene: TRBV3-1/TRBV3-2
clone size: once
J gene: TRBJ2-2
D gene: -

CDR3 DNA: TGTGCCAGCAGCAGGGGGCCCGGACAGGGGCAAGAGACCCAGTACTTC
CDR3 protein: CASSRGPGQGQETQYF
V gene: TRBV7-9
clone size: -
J gene: TRBJ2-5
D gene: TRBD1

CDR3 DNA: TGTGCCAGCAGCACTAGCGGGGGGGAGACCCAGTACTTC
CDR3 protein: CASSTSGGETQYF
V gene: TRBV7-9
clone size: -
J gene: TRBJ2-5
D gene: TRBD2

CDR3 DNA: TGTGCCAGCAGTATATGGACAGATTCCTATGGCTACACCTTC
CDR3 protein: CASSIWTDSYGYTF
V gene: TRBV28
clone size: -
J gene: TRBJ1-2
D gene: -

CDR3 DNA: TGCGCCAGCAGCCAAGCTGGGGGGGAGCAGTACTTC
CDR3 protein: CASSQAGGEQYF
V gene: TRBV4-1
clone size: -
J gene: TRBJ2-7
D gene: -

CDR3 DNA: TGTGCCAGCAGTTCAGGGGCGCTCTATGGCTACACCTTC
CDR3 protein: CASSSGALYGYTF
V gene: TRBV28
clone size: few
J gene: TRBJ1-2
D gene: -

CDR3 DNA: TGTGCCAGCAGTAGGGACATGTCGGACTCACCCCTCCACTTT
CDR3 protein: CASSRDMSDSPLHF
V gene: TRBV6-5
clone size: -
J gene: TRBJ1-6
D gene: -

CDR3 DNA: TGTGCCAGCAGCCCTCGGACAGAAAGCTATGGCTACACCTTC
CDR3 protein: CASSPRTESYGYTF
V gene: TRBV7-2
clone size: -
J gene: TRBJ1-2
D gene: -

CDR3 DNA: TGTGCCAGTAGAAGTACGCGGAGGGATACGCAGTATTTT
CDR3 protein: CASRSTRRDTQYF
V gene: TRBV19
clone size: -
J gene: TRBJ2-3
D gene: -

CDR3 DNA: TGTGCCTGGAACAGGGGGTCTCAGCCCCAGCATTTT
CDR3 protein: CAWNRGSQPQHF
V gene: TRBV30
clone size: -
J gene: TRBJ1-5
D gene: TRBD1

CDR3 DNA: TGTGCCAGCAGCTTAACTAGCGGGGGTTTCGACGAGCAGTACTTC
CDR3 protein: CASSLTSGGFDEQYF
V gene: TRBV11-3
clone size: once
J gene: TRBJ2-7
D gene: TRBD2

CDR3 DNA: TGCGCCAGCAGTCAATCCGGTAGGGGGGCCCCGGTTGATAAGGGGGCGGAAGGCTACACCTTC
CDR3 protein: CASSQSGRGAPVDKGAEGYTF
V gene: TRBV23-1
clone size: few
J gene: TRBJ1-2
D gene: TRBD1

CDR3 DNA: TGTGCCAGCAGTTCCCGGACAGGGCAAGAGACCCAGTACTTC
CDR3 protein: CASSSRTGQETQYF
V gene: TRBV28
clone size: few
J gene: TRBJ2-5
D gene: TRBD1

CDR3 DNA: TGTGCCAGCAGCCCCCATTGGGGCCCGAACACTGAAGCTTTCTTT
CDR3 protein: CASSPHWGPNTEAFF
V gene: TRBV9
clone size: -
J gene: TRBJ1-1
D gene: -

CDR3 DNA: TGTGCCAGCGCACGGACCTGGACAGGGGGCTACAATGAGCAGTTCTTC
CDR3 protein: CASARTWTGGYNEQFF
V gene: TRBV9
clone size: -
J gene: TRBJ2-1
D gene: TRBD1

CDR3 DNA: TGTGCCAGCACACAGGGGATATACAATGAGCAGTTCTTC
CDR3 protein: CASTQGIYNEQFF
V gene: TRBV6-5
clone size: -
J gene: TRBJ2-1
D gene: TRBD1

CDR3 DNA: TGCAGTGCGAGGACTTACTACGAGCAGTACTTC
CDR3 protein: CSARTYYEQYF
V gene: TRBV20-1
clone size: once
J gene: TRBJ2-7
D gene: -

CDR3 DNA: TGTGCCTGGAGTCTCCCGACAGGCCAAATATCCTACGAGCAGTACTTC
CDR3 protein: CAWSLPTGQISYEQYF
V gene: TRBV30
clone size: few
J gene: TRBJ2-7
D gene: -

CDR3 DNA: TGTGCCAGCAAGCCCGACAGCTTCAATCAGCCCCAGCATTTT
CDR3 protein: CASKPDSFNQPQHF
V gene: TRBV6-5
clone size: few
J gene: TRBJ1-5
D gene: -

CDR3 DNA: TGTGCCAGCAGTGACCCGACAGGGGAAACCTACGAGCAGTACTTC
CDR3 protein: CASSDPTGETYEQYF
V gene: TRBV25-1
clone size: -
J gene: TRBJ2-7
D gene: TRBD1

CDR3 DNA: TGTGCCAGCAGCCCGTCCGGCTATGGCTACACCTTC
CDR3 protein: CASSPSGYGYTF
V gene: TRBV11-2
clone size: once
J gene: TRBJ1-2
D gene: -

CDR3 DNA: TGTGCCAGCAGCCTTCGAGGGACTGAAGCTTTCTTT
CDR3 protein: CASSLRGTEAFF
V gene: TRBV6-5
clone size: -
J gene: TRBJ1-1
D gene: -

CDR3 DNA: TGTGCCAGCAGCTTAGTCTCAGGGGGATTGAACACTGAAGCTTTCTTT
CDR3 protein: CASSLVSGGLNTEAFF
V gene: TRBV7-8
clone size: -
J gene: TRBJ1-1
D gene: TRBD1

CDR3 DNA: TGCGCCAGCAGCTTGGTCGGGAACGAGCAGTACTTC
CDR3 protein: CASSLVGNEQYF
V gene: TRBV5-1
clone size: -
J gene: TRBJ2-7
D gene: -

CDR3 DNA: TGTGCCAGCAGCCAAGAATCCACGGAGGTGGATGGCTACACCTTC
CDR3 protein: CASSQESTEVDGYTF
V gene: TRBV14
clone size: -
J gene: TRBJ1-2
D gene: -

CDR3 DNA: TGTGCCAGCACCGACAGGGGATTCTCTGGAAACACCATATATTTT
CDR3 protein: CASTDRGFSGNTIYF
V gene: TRBV19
clone size: few
J gene: TRBJ1-3
D gene: TRBD1

CDR3 DNA: TGTGCCAGCAGCGTAGCGGGCAGGGCAGGCACCGGGGAGCTGTTTTTT
CDR3 protein: CASSVAGRAGTGELFF
V gene: TRBV9
clone size: -
J gene: TRBJ2-2
D gene: -

CDR3 DNA: TGCGCCAGCAGCTTGGTCGGACAGAAGAATTCACCCCTCCACTTT
CDR3 protein: CASSLVGQKNSPLHF
V gene: TRBV5-1
clone size: -
J gene: TRBJ1-6
D gene: -

CDR3 DNA: TGTGCCAGTAGTTCTCGACAGGGGAGGGCAGATACGCAGTATTTT
CDR3 protein: CASSSRQGRADTQYF
V gene: TRBV19
clone size: -
J gene: TRBJ2-3
D gene: -